These 9 T cell receptor beta chains came from one sample sequenced in a study of control samples from healthy donors and cancer patients. Generated by immunoSEQ multiplex PCR, the TCRdb table keeps only in-frame clones and is missing some. Of tens of thousands of clones listed, more than 85% are singletons. Material: blood. The receptors originated from a woman under 40 in good health.

This clone appeared a single time. The gene calls are TRBV29-1 and TRBJ1-3; D uncertain. V was cut by 7 bases and J by 1 base, with 8 bases left in between. The CDR3 has 12 amino acids. Germline V gives CDR1 SQVTM, CDR2 ANQGSEA. As DNA, the CDR3 is TGCAGCGGAAGGGAATCTGGAAACACCATATATTTT. Translated, it gives CSGRESGNTIYF.

This chain joins TRBV5-4 and TRBJ1-1, with a tentative D call TRBD1 (5 bases). The germline gives CDR1 SGHNT, CDR2 YYREEE (reference sequence). This CDR3 region has 15 residues. V was cut by 4 bases and J by 1 base, with 14 bases left in between. CDR3 DNA: TGTGCCAGCAGCATACGGGGACGGTCGAACACTGAAGCTTTCTTT. It yields the protein CASSIRGRSNTEAFF. Looking up the rest from reference TRBV5-4 and TRBJ1-1 gives the full variable domain: ETGVTQSPTHLIKTRGQQVTLRCSSQSGHNTVSWYQQALGQGPQFIFQYYREEENGRGNFPPRFSGLQFPNYSSELNVNALELDDSALYLCASSIRGRSNTEAFFGQGTRLTVV.

The chain joins TRBV24-1 to TRBJ2-1; 7 nucleotides match TRBD1. Germline-derived CDR1 and CDR2 are KGHDR and SFDVKD. Losses at the gene ends were 6 bases for V and 7 bases for J; bases not matched to a gene: 11. The CDR3 covers 15 residues. In nucleotides, the CDR3 is TGTGCCACCAGTCTCACAGGGGCCCAAGGGAATGAGCAGTTCTTC. Its protein product is CATSLTGAQGNEQFF.

The chain carries TRBV2 and TRBJ2-3, with D perhaps matching TRBD1 (6 bases). Germline assignment: CDR1 SNHLY and CDR2 FYNNEI. This CDR3 is built from 15 residues. The V end lost 3 bases, the J end lost 1 base, and 11 bases lay between the germline ends. The CDR3 sequence is CASSDPSGGTDTQYF. In DNA form, the CDR3 reads TGTGCCAGCAGTGACCCCTCAGGGGGCACAGATACGCAGTATTTT.

The chain couples TRBV24-1 to TRBJ2-1; perhaps TRBD1 as D (5 bases). CDR3 length: 15 residues. Per germline, CDR1 KGHDR and CDR2 SFDVKD. The V and J ends lost 3 bases and 7 bases respectively, with 15 bases between them. This chain's CDR3 is CATSDPQDPRNEQFF. CDR3 bases: TGTGCCACCAGTGATCCACAGGACCCGAGGAATGAGCAGTTCTTC.

The genes are TRBV28 and TRBJ1-5, with 7 positions matching TRBD1. Germline lookup yields CDR1 MDHEN and CDR2 SYDVKM. Trimming at V came to 4 bases and at J to 4 bases, leaving 4 bases not matched to a gene. This CDR3 is built from 14 residues. CDR3 sequence: CASSWGRGNQPQHF. CDR3 coding DNA: TGTGCCAGCAGTTGGGGCAGGGGGAATCAGCCCCAGCATTTT. The full variable domain, in which reference TRBV28 and TRBJ1-5 provide the parts outside the CDR3, is DVKVTQSSRYLVKRTGEKVFLECVQDMDHENMFWYRQDPGLGLRLIYFSYDVKMKEKGDIPEGYSVSREKKERFSLILESASTNQTSMYLCASSWGRGNQPQHFGDGTRLSIL.

The chain employs TRBV15 and TRBJ2-2; 7 bases line up with TRBD1. The CDR3 spans 15 residues. After removal of 0 bases from V and 8 bases from J, the junction contained 6 bases not matched to a gene. The germline CDR1 and CDR2 sequences are LNHNV and YYDKDF (reference sequence). The CDR3 DNA sequence: TGTGCCACCAGCAGAGATTGGTCAGGGGGTGGGGAGCTGTTTTTT. Its protein is CATSRDWSGGGELFF.

The sample holds one count of this clone. The V call is TRBV28, the J call TRBJ2-7, with D possibly matching TRBD2 (6 bases). CDR1 is MDHEN and CDR2 is SYDVKM in the germline V gene. The V gene lost 3 bases and the J gene lost 0 bases, with 9 bases spanning the gap. The CDR3 is made up of 14 amino acids. For the CDR3, the DNA is TGTGCCAGCAGTTTGGGGGGAAGCTCCTACGAGCAGTACTTC. Its protein product is CASSLGGSSYEQYF.

The chain couples TRBV11-2 to TRBJ1-6; TRBD1 aligns across 7 bases. The CDR3 is 16 amino acids. CDR1 SGHAT and CDR2 FQNNGV come from the germline V gene. The ends lost 2 bases at V and 5 bases at J; junction bases unmatched: 6. CDR3 DNA: TGTGCCAGCAGCTTACGACAGGGAAGGGATAATTCACCCCTCCACTTT. Its protein product is CASSLRQGRDNSPLHF.